Below are 23 T cell receptor beta chains sequenced from a single sample in a study of T-cell reconstitution after alpha-beta-depleted transplantation in children. TCRbeta library construction was performed incorporating unique molecular identifiers. MiXCR was run by TCRdb on the PCR reads, yielding one entry per CDR3 protein. The data show around 130,000 distinct CDR3 sequences, about 9.5% seen once. The sequenced sample was PBMCs, mostly from graft donor cells, obtained 180 days after TCRalphabeta/CD19-depleted stem cell transplant. Receptors originate from a girl in the first two years of life who had a stem cell transplant for combined immunodeficiency, so the T cells may come from the graft donor.

Here the CDR3 reads CASSRTLRRYEQYF. CDR3 DNA: TGTGCCAGCAGTCGGACTTTACGGCGTTACGAGCAGTACTTC. This chain links TRBV6-2 or TRBV6-3 with TRBJ2-7; possibly TRBD2 for D (5 bases). CDR1 and CDR2 (germline): MNHEY, SVGEGT. The CDR3 runs to 14 residues. Between the trimmed V and J ends, which lost 5 bases and 4 bases, there was a span of 15 bases.

This clonotype was seen a handful of times. This chain links TRBV6-2 or TRBV6-3 with TRBJ2-2; 11 nucleotides match TRBD2. V was pared by 6 bases and J by 5 bases, with 11 bases of the junction left unmatched. The CDR3 is 17 residues long. CDR1 MNHEY and CDR2 SVGEGT come from the germline V gene. The CDR3 region has the DNA TGTGCCAGCAGAACACTAGCGGGAGTTGGTTTGACCGGGGAGCTGTTTTTT. It codes for CASRTLAGVGLTGELFF.

This chain connects TRBV20-1 to TRBJ2-3; 7 nucleotides align to TRBD2. Germline CDR1 and CDR2: DFQATT and SNEGSKA (reference sequence). This CDR3 has 14 residues. V lost 7 bases, J lost 1 base, and 8 bases stayed unmatched. The chain's CDR3 is CSVRGAGGTDTQYF. The DNA of the CDR3 is TGCAGTGTCCGGGGCGCGGGGGGCACAGATACGCAGTATTTT.

At least ten counts were recorded for this clonotype. The CDR3 sequence: CSARAEASYNSPLHF. CDR3 nucleotides: TGCAGTGCTAGAGCGGAGGCCTCCTATAATTCACCCCTCCACTTT. This chain connects TRBV20-1 to TRBJ1-6, with D unclear. Between the trimmed V and J ends, which lost 1 base and 0 bases, there was a span of 7 bases. From germline, CDR1 is DFQATT and CDR2 SNEGSKA (reference sequence). The CDR3 has 15 amino acids.

This clonotype was seen a handful of times. V and J are TRBV4-3 and TRBJ1-5; D not resolved. Germline CDR1 is LGHNA and CDR2 is YSLEER. V was pared by 3 bases and J by 6 bases, with 9 bases between. The CDR3 covers 13 residues. The CDR3 nucleotides are TGCGCCAGCAGCCAGTCCGAGTTTCAGCCCCAGCATTTT. Translating gives CASSQSEFQPQHF.

This chain links TRBV12-3 or TRBV12-4 with TRBJ1-1; perhaps TRBD1 as D (5 bases). This CDR3 spans 18 amino acids. V was clipped by 2 bases and J by 1 base, with 20 bases between them. CDR3 protein: CASSLKPRGLITNTEAFF. DNA for the CDR3: TGTGCCAGCAGTTTAAAGCCAAGGGGCCTTATAACGAACACTGAAGCTTTCTTT.

A few counts support this clonotype. V gene TRBV5-1 combines with J gene TRBJ2-6; D call uncertain. The V gene's germline CDR1 is SGHRS and CDR2 YFSETQ. The CDR3 has 17 residues. V was shortened by 4 bases and J by 0 bases, with 14 bases between the two germline ends. CDR3 coding DNA: TGCGCCAGCAGCCCCCGGACGGGCAGCTCTGGGGCCAACGTCCTGACTTTC. Its translation: CASSPRTGSSGANVLTF.

The chain carries TRBV29-1 and TRBJ2-5, with 7 bases identical to TRBD1. Per germline, CDR1 SQVTM and CDR2 ANQGSEA. Trimming removed 6 bases from V and 2 bases from J; junction bases left unmatched: 12. The CDR3 sequence is 15 residues long. DNA of the CDR3: TGCAGCGTGAGTGGGCAGACAGGGCAACAAGAGACCCAGTACTTC. It codes for CSVSGQTGQQETQYF.

This clonotype was observed a few times. The rearrangement joins TRBV7-8 to TRBJ2-4; no definite D call. V lost 1 base and J lost 6, with 10 bases in between. There are 14 residues in the CDR3. Germline V gene data show CDR1 as SGHVS and CDR2 as FQNEAQ. CDR3 residues: CASSLGGSGNIQYF. Written as DNA, the CDR3 is TGTGCCAGCAGCTTAGGGGGTTCTGGAAACATTCAGTACTTC.

In this sample, this clonotype turned up a few times. This chain connects TRBV7-8 to TRBJ2-7; 7 nucleotides match TRBD1. This CDR3 region has 16 residues. Germline values: CDR1 SGHVS, CDR2 FQNEAQ. The junction had 8 bases not matched to a gene; V was cut back by 3 bases and J by 0 bases. The CDR3 sequence is CASSFTGDVDSYEQYF. In nucleotides, the CDR3 is TGTGCCAGCAGCTTCACAGGGGACGTGGACTCCTACGAGCAGTACTTC.

This clonotype was counted only a few times. The rearrangement uses TRBV7-8 and TRBJ1-5; 9 nucleotides align to TRBD1. This CDR3 has 16 amino acids. The germline CDR1 and CDR2 sequences are SGHVS and FQNEAQ. The ends lost 0 bases at V and 6 bases at J; junction bases unmatched: 6. CDR3 sequence: CASSLARGQGRQPQHF. In DNA, the CDR3 is TGTGCCAGCAGCTTAGCGAGGGGACAGGGTCGTCAGCCCCAGCATTTT.

The genes are TRBV3-1 and TRBJ2-3; D unresolved. This CDR3 has 17 amino acids. Germline CDR1 reads LGHDT; CDR2 reads YNNKEL (reference sequence). V lost 4 bases to trimming and J lost 1 base, with 18 bases between them. CDR3 bases: TGTGCCAGCAGCCCCCACTTTTGGGGATGGGGCACAGATACGCAGTATTTT. This gives the protein CASSPHFWGWGTDTQYF.

This clonotype was observed many times. This rearrangement joins TRBV12-3 or TRBV12-4 to TRBJ1-6, with 10 bases fitting TRBD1. The ends lost 4 bases at V and 10 bases at J; junction bases unmatched: 7. This CDR3 contains 15 residues. CDR3 amino acids: CASSSWDRGRSPLHF. The CDR3 coding sequence is TGTGCCAGCAGTTCTTGGGACAGGGGTAGATCACCCCTCCACTTT.

A few counts support this clonotype. CDR3 amino acids: CASSPDVSNQPQHF. The CDR3, as DNA: TGTGCCAGTAGTCCGGACGTTAGCAATCAGCCCCAGCATTTT. The chain links TRBV19 to TRBJ1-5; the D is unclear. Deletions cut 5 bases from V and 0 bases from J, with 8 bases between. The CDR3 extends over 14 amino acids. Looked up from germline, CDR1 is LNHDA and CDR2 is SQIVND (reference sequence).

This chain connects TRBV5-1 to TRBJ2-1, with 8 bases identical to TRBD1. This CDR3 contains 15 residues. Germline CDR1 SGHRS, CDR2 YFSETQ. Germline trimming cut 4 bases from V and 2 bases from J; bases unmatched to any gene: 5. In DNA, the CDR3 is TGCGCCAGCAGCCCGGGACAGGAAACCTACAATGAGCAGTTCTTC. This gives the protein CASSPGQETYNEQFF.

This clonotype was picked up many times. The J gene is TRBJ2-3, the V gene TRBV14, with D possibly being TRBD2 (5 bases). The germline V and J ends were trimmed by 0 bases and 4 bases, with 8 bases remaining between them. Germline loops: CDR1 SGHDN, CDR2 FVKESK. CDR3 length equals 14 residues. CDR3 protein: CASSQDIGADTQYF. The CDR3 DNA follows: TGTGCCAGCAGCCAAGATATCGGGGCAGATACGCAGTATTTT. Variable domain in full (rest from reference TRBV14 and TRBJ2-3): EAGVTQFPSHSVIEKGQTVTLRCDPISGHDNLYWYRRVMGKEIKFLLHFVKESKQDESGMPNNRFLAERTGGTYSTLKVQPAELEDSGVYFCASSQDIGADTQYFGPGTRLTVL.

This clonotype occurred a few times. The chain combines TRBV5-1 with TRBJ2-3; D gene ambiguous. V was pared by 1 base and J by 2 bases, with 8 bases between. In germline, CDR1 is SGHRS, CDR2 YFSETQ. The CDR3 spans 14 residues. The CDR3 coding sequence is TGCGCCAGCAGCTTGCCTACCCCCACAGATACGCAGTATTTT. Translation: CASSLPTPTDTQYF.

This clonotype was seen a few times. The chain combines TRBV5-6 with TRBJ2-3; D is unresolved. CDR3 length equals 12 residues. The germline gives CDR1 SGHDT, CDR2 YYEEEE. V was trimmed by 4 bases and J by 6 bases, leaving 9 bases between them. CDR3 amino acids: CASSRTGDTQYF. The DNA of the CDR3 is TGTGCCAGCAGCAGGACCGGCGATACGCAGTATTTT.

This chain links TRBV27 with TRBJ2-1; a weak D match, TRBD2 (6 bases). The CDR3 has 11 residues. The V end lost 6 bases, the J end lost 10 bases, and 10 bases lay between the germline ends. Germline V gene sequence: CDR1 MNHEY, CDR2 SMNVEV (reference sequence). The CDR3 here is CASSGGREQFF. The CDR3 coding sequence is TGTGCCAGCAGCGGGGGAAGAGAGCAGTTCTTC.

The chain is built from TRBV30 and TRBJ1-2; D is unclear. Germline-derived CDR1 and CDR2 are GTSNPN and SVGIG (reference sequence). Trimming cost V 3 bases and J 3 bases, with 8 bases left between them. There are 12 residues in the CDR3. The CDR3 bases are TGTGCCTGGAGCCCCGGGCACTATGGCTACACCTTC. The encoded protein is CAWSPGHYGYTF.

This chain connects TRBV20-1 to TRBJ2-7; D gene uncertain. Trimming stripped 1 base from V and 0 bases from J, with 7 bases between. Germline CDR1 and CDR2: DFQATT and SNEGSKA (reference sequence). The CDR3 sequence is 13 residues long. The CDR3 DNA reads TGCAGTGCTAGAGTTCCTAGCTCCTACGAGCAGTACTTC. It codes for CSARVPSSYEQYF.

This clonotype was recorded a few times. The J gene is TRBJ1-1, the V gene TRBV6-5; maybe TRBD1 (5 bases). Looked up from germline, CDR1 is MNHEY and CDR2 is SVGAGI. The length of the CDR3 is 19 residues. V was trimmed by 1 base and J by 2 bases, leaving 23 bases between them. The CDR3 nucleotides read TGTGCCAGCAGTTACTGGGTGTATCAAGGGATTGGGGCTAACACTGAAGCTTTCTTT. Its protein product is CASSYWVYQGIGANTEAFF.

For this clonotype: The CDR3 does not close with the conserved phenylalanine or tryptophan, likely indicating a read error. V is TRBV5-1 and J is TRBJ2-3; D remains unclear. The CDR3 consists of 13 residues. The ends were cut back, 0 bases at V and 4 bases at J, with 6 bases in the middle. CDR1 is SGHRS, CDR2 YFSETQ, per germline. The CDR3 reads CASSLAGPDTQYS. The CDR3 DNA follows: TGCGCCAGCAGCTTGGCCGGGCCAGATACGCAGTATTCT.